The 24 T cell receptor beta chains presented below share a single source sample, sequenced in a study of T cells in Graves' hyperthyroidism and ophthalmopathy. TCR beta CDR3 sequences were amplified from RNA transcripts. TCR CDR3 underwent first-round RT-PCR with the HTBI primer set. TCRdb processed the multiplex PCR reads anew with MiXCR; each CDR3 protein has one entry. The sample comprises some 200,000 distinct CDR3 sequences, less than 20% of which are singletons, and 53% rests with the top ten. Sequencing input: blood. The receptor source for this set is a woman aged 50 to 60 with Graves' hyperthyroidism.

This sequence joins TRBV24-1 and TRBJ2-1; TRBD2 matches at 8 bases. V trimming: 1 base; J trimming: 6 bases; junction bases outside the gene matches: 4. Looked up from germline, CDR1 is KGHDR and CDR2 is SFDVKD. CDR3 size: 15 residues. CDR3 DNA sequence: TGTGCCACCAGTGATTTAAGCGGGAGAGTCAATGAGCAGTTCTTC. Protein sequence: CATSDLSGRVNEQFF.

There are a few counts of this clonotype. The CDR3 loop reads CASTDKGSQETQYF. CDR3 bases: TGTGCCAGTACCGATAAAGGATCCCAAGAGACCCAGTACTTC. The chain has TRBV19 and TRBJ2-5; unclear D gene. Between the trimmed V and J ends, which lost 7 bases and 1 base, there was a span of 13 bases. Germline CDR1 LNHDA, CDR2 SQIVND (reference sequence). This CDR3 contains 14 residues.

The table lists this clonotype with many counts. The rearrangement links TRBV12-3 or TRBV12-4 to TRBJ2-7; D gene uncertain. CDR3 length: 14 amino acids. Trimming left V 0 bases short and J 3 bases short, with 9 bases between. This CDR3 is CASSLAGFNYEQYF. The CDR3 DNA follows: TGTGCCAGCAGTTTAGCGGGATTTAACTACGAGCAGTACTTC.

At least ten counts were recorded for this clonotype. An end of the junction does not agree with germline; a read error may underlie this. The chain is built from TRBV7-3 and TRBJ1-1; D unresolved. The CDR3 runs to 13 residues. Per the germline V gene, CDR1 is SGHTA and CDR2 is FQGTGA. CDR3 nucleotide sequence: TGTGCCAGCAGTTTAAACAAGAACACTGAAGCTTTCTTT. Encoded protein: CASSLNKNTEAFF. Full variable domain (remainder filled in from reference TRBV7-3 and TRBJ1-1): GAGVSQTPSNKVTEKGKYVELRCDPISGHTALYWYRQSLGQGPEFLIYFQGTGAADDSGLPNDRFFAVRPEGSVSTLKIQRTERGDSAVYLCASSLNKNTEAFFGQGTRLTVV.

This clonotype was detected ten times or more. The V call is TRBV15, the J call TRBJ1-1, with a tentative D call TRBD1 (5 bases). Trimming stripped 4 bases from V and 6 bases from J, with 18 bases between. Germline lookup yields CDR1 LNHNV and CDR2 YYDKDF (reference sequence). The CDR3 length is 15 residues. CDR3 in amino acids: CATSNPVRGKAEAFF. CDR3 sequence (DNA): TGTGCCACCAGCAACCCTGTACGGGGGAAGGCTGAAGCTTTCTTT.

In the case of this clonotype: This could be a read error, since a much larger clone is one nucleotide away. The CDR3 is CASSPKLAGGTYNGQFF. The CDR3 DNA reads as TGTGCCAGCTCACCAAAACTAGCGGGAGGAACCTACAATGGGCAGTTCTTC. The J gene is TRBJ2-1, the V gene TRBV18; 12 bases are shared with TRBD2. The CDR3 loop spans 17 amino acids. Germline V gives CDR1 KGHSH, CDR2 LQKENI.

There are many counts of this clonotype. The chain couples TRBV7-3 to TRBJ2-5; possible D gene TRBD2, 6 bases. The CDR3 runs to 14 residues. Per the germline V gene, CDR1 is SGHTA and CDR2 is FQGTGA. V lost 5 bases and J 2 bases, leaving 12 bases between the germline ends. In DNA form, the CDR3 reads TGTGCCAGCAGCCCGGGGACTTCACAAGAGACCCAGTACTTC. The encoded protein is CASSPGTSQETQYF.

This clonotype was recorded many times. The genes are TRBV2 and TRBJ1-2; no definite D call. Per the germline V gene, CDR1 is SNHLY and CDR2 is FYNNEI. V lost 7 bases and J 6 bases, leaving 15 bases between the germline ends. This CDR3 has 13 residues. The CDR3 loop reads CASKDGSPHGYTF. DNA for the CDR3: TGTGCCAGCAAAGACGGAAGCCCCCATGGCTACACCTTC.

This clonotype was detected many times. This chain connects TRBV2 to TRBJ1-1; D is undetermined. Germline CDR1 and CDR2: SNHLY and FYNNEI. The CDR3 sequence is 12 residues long. Trimming shortened V by 5 bases and J by 6 bases, and 10 bases separated the two germline ends. The CDR3 bases are TGTGCCAGCAGTCAAACTGCTCCTGAAGCTTTCTTT. Protein sequence: CASSQTAPEAFF.

Details on this clonotype: A much larger clone sits a single nucleotide away, making a read error possible. The chain combines TRBV27 with TRBJ2-5; D tentatively reads TRBD1 or TRBD2 (5 bases each). This CDR3 comprises 14 residues. Germline loops: CDR1 MNHEY, CDR2 SMNVEV (reference sequence). V lost 5 bases and J 5 bases, leaving 15 bases between the germline ends. The CDR3 region is CASSRGRRRETQYF. The CDR3 nucleotides read TGTGCCAGCAGTCGGGGCAGGCGAAGGGAGACCCAGTACTTC.

This clonotype was seen many times. V usage is TRBV12-3 or TRBV12-4 and J usage is TRBJ1-5; D remains ambiguous. The CDR3 is 12 amino acids. V was pared by 4 bases and J by 9 bases, with 10 bases between. This CDR3 reads CASSSHEAPQHF. The CDR3 DNA reads as TGTGCCAGCAGTTCCCACGAGGCGCCCCAGCATTTT.

This clonotype was seen repeatedly, ten times or more. This chain links TRBV27 with TRBJ2-1; D is unresolved. CDR3 length: 16 residues. Germline loops: CDR1 MNHEY, CDR2 SMNVEV (reference sequence). With 2 bases removed from V and 2 bases from J, the gap between germline ends came to 13 bases. The CDR3 reads CASSLVSSPPYNEQFF. Written as DNA, the CDR3 is TGTGCCAGCAGTTTAGTGTCGTCACCCCCCTACAATGAGCAGTTCTTC.

V gene TRBV6-1 combines with J gene TRBJ1-1; D not certain. This CDR3 is 11 amino acids long. V lost 2 bases and J 4 bases, leaving 2 bases between the germline ends. Germline CDR1 MNHNS, CDR2 SASEGT. DNA for the CDR3: TGTGCCAGCAGTGAATTCACTGAAGCTTTCTTT. Translation: CASSEFTEAFF.

There are many counts of this clonotype. The V gene is TRBV5-8, the J gene TRBJ1-6; D may be TRBD1 (6 bases). This CDR3 has 13 amino acids. Germline assignment: CDR1 SGHTS and CDR2 YDEGEE. Deletions cut 6 bases from V and 8 bases from J, with 12 bases between. The CDR3 loop is CASNRYRDSPLHF. DNA of the CDR3: TGTGCCAGCAACCGATACAGGGATTCACCCCTCCACTTT.

The chain joins TRBV28 to TRBJ2-1, with 9 positions matching TRBD2. Losses at the gene ends were 9 bases for V and 4 bases for J; bases not matched to a gene: 7. The CDR3 spans 14 residues. Germline CDR1 MDHEN, CDR2 SYDVKM. The CDR3 bases are TGTGCCAGTGGGCGCGGGAGGGCGTACAATGAGCAGTTCTTC. Translating gives CASGRGRAYNEQFF.

This clonotype came up many times. V is TRBV20-1 and J is TRBJ1-1; possible D gene TRBD1, 6 bases. This CDR3 has 15 amino acids. Trimming left V 5 bases short and J 3 bases short, with 19 bases between. Germline values: CDR1 DFQATT, CDR2 SNEGSKA (reference sequence). The CDR3 sequence is CSAPRGGLGYTEAFF. CDR3 DNA sequence: TGCAGTGCTCCCCGAGGGGGGCTTGGGTACACTGAAGCTTTCTTT.

There are many counts of this clonotype. V and J are TRBV7-2 and TRBJ1-1; 7 positions match TRBD1. V lost 1 base to trimming and J lost 8 bases; unmatched junction nucleotides: 4. CDR1 and CDR2 from the germline V gene are SGHTA and FQGNSA. This CDR3 spans 13 amino acids. The CDR3 DNA is TGTGCCAGCAGCTTAGGATTGGACAGGGAAGCTTTCTTT. It codes for CASSLGLDREAFF.

This clonotype was detected many times. The chain is built from TRBV7-9 and TRBJ1-2; D not resolved. CDR3 length: 12 residues. Germline CDR1 and CDR2: SEHNR and FQNEAQ (reference sequence). Trimming pared 7 bases from V and 4 bases from J, leaving 10 bases between. The CDR3 DNA follows: TGTGCCAGCACTTCGGCCGCCTATGGCTACACCTTC. Translated: CASTSAAYGYTF.

For this clonotype: One junction end does not reproduce the germline sequence, and a read error may be involved. The V gene is TRBV5-1, the J gene TRBJ1-1; the D is unclear. CDR1 SGHRS and CDR2 YFSETQ come from the germline V gene. The length of the CDR3 is 14 residues. Written as DNA, the CDR3 is TGCGCCAGCAGCCAATTGACACTGAACCCTGAAGCTTTCTTT. Amino acid sequence: CASSQLTLNPEAFF.

J is TRBJ2-1 and V is TRBV4-2, with D possibly being TRBD1 (6 bases). Germline CDR1 reads LGHNA; CDR2 reads YNFKEQ. V lost 5 bases and J lost 0, with 20 bases in between. This CDR3 has 18 residues. DNA of the CDR3: TGTGCCAGCAGCAAAACAGGGACCGAAATGAGCTCCTACAATGAGCAGTTCTTC. Translated, it gives CASSKTGTEMSSYNEQFF.

This clonotype was observed a handful of times. This chain links TRBV5-1 with TRBJ2-2, with D unclear. The CDR3 loop spans 16 amino acids. V was trimmed by 4 bases and J by 4 bases, leaving 17 bases between them. CDR1 and CDR2 (germline): SGHRS, YFSETQ. As DNA, the CDR3 is TGCGCCAGCAGCACACTGTCAGTAGTGGGCACCGGGGAGCTGTTTTTT. The encoded protein is CASSTLSVVGTGELFF.

This chain links TRBV4-1 with TRBJ2-2, with a weak D call TRBD2 (6 bases). The V end was cut by 1 base, the J end by 7 bases, with 10 bases between. CDR1 MGHRA and CDR2 YSYEKL come from the germline V gene. The CDR3 has 14 residues. The CDR3 DNA follows: TGCGCCAGCAGCCAAGCGTCAGCGGGCGGGGAGCTGTTTTTT. Amino acid sequence: CASSQASAGGELFF.

This clonotype occurred a few times. The chain uses TRBV10-3 and TRBJ1-6, with D possibly TRBD1 on 6 matching bases. This CDR3 has 12 residues. Germline V gene data show CDR1 as ENHRY and CDR2 as SYGVKD. Trimming shortened V by 10 bases and J by 7 bases, and 11 bases separated the two germline ends. The CDR3 is CATKQGNSPLHF. CDR3 nucleotides: TGTGCCACCAAACAGGGAAATTCACCCCTCCACTTT.

V usage is TRBV6-5 and J usage is TRBJ1-2; D is uncertain. The CDR3 loop spans 12 amino acids. With 2 bases removed from V and 4 bases from J, the gap between germline ends came to 5 bases. The V gene's germline CDR1 is MNHEY and CDR2 SVGAGI. The CDR3 bases are TGTGCCAGCAGTTACGGCAGCTATGGCTACACCTTC. It yields the protein CASSYGSYGYTF.